Listed below are T cell receptor beta chains from one sample, sequenced in a study of blood T cells in healthy people across ages. TCRdb passed the 5' RACE reads through MiXCR, listing each CDR3 protein once. The sample includes about 1,600,000 distinct CDR3 sequences, around 42% of them seen just once. Material for sequencing was blood. The origin of the receptors is a woman aged 18-30 years in good health. Each CDR3 is given with its conserved first and last residue. Fields, in order: V gene, J gene, D gene, clone size, CDR3 protein, CDR3 DNA. D genes are given only for firm matches. Clone size is shown for a subset of rows, as once, few, many or a class of expanded clone.

v_gene: TRBV12-3/TRBV12-4; j_gene: TRBJ2-1; d_gene: TRBD2; abundance: .; CDR3aa: CASRLTSGSYEQFF; CDR3nt: TGTGCCAGCAGGTTGACTAGCGGGAGCTATGAGCAGTTCTTC
v_gene: TRBV27; j_gene: TRBJ2-5; d_gene: .; abundance: once; CDR3aa: CASRTVGETQYF; CDR3nt: TGTGCCAGCAGAACCGTGGGAGAGACCCAGTACTTC
v_gene: TRBV11-2; j_gene: TRBJ1-2; d_gene: .; abundance: .; CDR3aa: CASSPRAAPNYGYTF; CDR3nt: TGTGCCAGCAGCCCGAGGGCAGCTCCTAACTATGGCTACACCTTC
v_gene: TRBV30; j_gene: TRBJ2-1; d_gene: .; abundance: .; CDR3aa: CAWSRQGRDEQFF; CDR3nt: TGTGCCTGGAGCCGACAGGGGAGGGATGAGCAGTTCTTC
v_gene: TRBV12-3/TRBV12-4; j_gene: TRBJ1-2; d_gene: .; abundance: .; CDR3aa: CASGSGSYYGYTF; CDR3nt: TGTGCCAGCGGTTCTGGGTCTTACTATGGCTACACCTTC
v_gene: TRBV12-3/TRBV12-4; j_gene: TRBJ2-1; d_gene: .; abundance: few; CDR3aa: CASSLVAEVNEQFF; CDR3nt: TGTGCCAGCAGTTTAGTGGCGGAGGTCAATGAGCAGTTCTTC
v_gene: TRBV20-1; j_gene: TRBJ2-1; d_gene: .; abundance: few; CDR3aa: CSAPYYNEQFF; CDR3nt: TGCAGTGCTCCTTACTACAATGAGCAGTTCTTC
v_gene: TRBV27; j_gene: TRBJ1-1; d_gene: .; abundance: .; CDR3aa: CASSLQGLGRNTEAFF; CDR3nt: TGTGCCAGCAGTTTACAGGGTTTGGGTAGGAACACTGAAGCTTTCTTT
v_gene: TRBV28; j_gene: TRBJ2-1; d_gene: TRBD1; abundance: .; CDR3aa: CASSPARTGSGDEQFF; CDR3nt: TGTGCCAGCAGCCCCGCCCGGACAGGCTCTGGAGATGAGCAGTTCTTC
v_gene: TRBV5-1; j_gene: TRBJ1-4; d_gene: TRBD1; abundance: .; CDR3aa: CASSERQGDEKLFF; CDR3nt: TGCGCCAGCAGCGAGAGACAGGGGGATGAAAAACTGTTTTTT
v_gene: TRBV9; j_gene: TRBJ2-6; d_gene: TRBD1; abundance: .; CDR3aa: CASSVNTGESSGANVLTF; CDR3nt: TGTGCCAGCAGCGTAAACACAGGGGAGAGCTCTGGGGCCAACGTCCTGACTTTC
v_gene: TRBV7-2; j_gene: TRBJ2-1; d_gene: .; abundance: .; CDR3aa: CASNQGQTQFF; CDR3nt: TGTGCCAGCAACCAAGGGCAGACCCAGTTCTTC
v_gene: TRBV6-1; j_gene: TRBJ2-5; d_gene: .; abundance: .; CDR3aa: CASSEAGLVWVTQYF; CDR3nt: TGTGCCAGCAGTGAAGCGGGTCTGGTTTGGGTCACCCAGTACTTC
v_gene: TRBV7-2; j_gene: TRBJ2-3; d_gene: .; abundance: .; CDR3aa: CASSLASRRDTQYF; CDR3nt: TGTGCCAGCAGCTTGGCCTCCCGTAGGGATACGCAGTATTTT
v_gene: TRBV11-1; j_gene: TRBJ2-3; d_gene: .; abundance: many; CDR3aa: CASRHLSGLADTQYF; CDR3nt: TGTGCCAGCAGGCATCTCAGCGGGCTGGCAGATACGCAGTATTTT